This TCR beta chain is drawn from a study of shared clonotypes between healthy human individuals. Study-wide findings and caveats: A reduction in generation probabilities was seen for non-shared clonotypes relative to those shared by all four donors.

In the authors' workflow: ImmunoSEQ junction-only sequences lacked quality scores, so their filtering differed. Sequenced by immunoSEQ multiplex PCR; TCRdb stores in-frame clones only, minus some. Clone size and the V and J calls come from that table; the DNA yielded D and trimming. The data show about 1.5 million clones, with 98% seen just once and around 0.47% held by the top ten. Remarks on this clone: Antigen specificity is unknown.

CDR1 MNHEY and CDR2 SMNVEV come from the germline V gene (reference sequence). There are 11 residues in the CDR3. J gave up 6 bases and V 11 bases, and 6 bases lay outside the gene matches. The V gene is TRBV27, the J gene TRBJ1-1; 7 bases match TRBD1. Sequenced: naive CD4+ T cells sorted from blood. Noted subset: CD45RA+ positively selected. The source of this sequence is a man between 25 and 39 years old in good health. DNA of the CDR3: TGTGCCTCCAGGAGGGGGCCTGAAGCTTTCTTT. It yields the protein CASRRGPEAFF.